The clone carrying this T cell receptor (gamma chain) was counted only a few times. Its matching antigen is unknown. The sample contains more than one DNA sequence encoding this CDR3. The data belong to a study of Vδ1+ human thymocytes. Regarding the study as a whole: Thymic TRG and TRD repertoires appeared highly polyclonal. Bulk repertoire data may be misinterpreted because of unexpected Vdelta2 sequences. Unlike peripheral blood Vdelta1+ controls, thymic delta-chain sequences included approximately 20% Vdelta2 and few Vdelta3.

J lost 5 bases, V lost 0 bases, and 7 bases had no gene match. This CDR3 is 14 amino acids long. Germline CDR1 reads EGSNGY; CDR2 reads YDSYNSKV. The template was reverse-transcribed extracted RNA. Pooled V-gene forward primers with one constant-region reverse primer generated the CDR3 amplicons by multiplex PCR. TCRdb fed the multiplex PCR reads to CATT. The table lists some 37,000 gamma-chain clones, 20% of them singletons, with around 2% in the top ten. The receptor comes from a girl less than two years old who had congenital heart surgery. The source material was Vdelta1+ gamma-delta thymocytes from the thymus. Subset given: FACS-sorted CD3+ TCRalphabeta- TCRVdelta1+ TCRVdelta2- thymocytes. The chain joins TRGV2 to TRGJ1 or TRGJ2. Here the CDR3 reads CATWDGPVDYKKLF. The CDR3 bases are TGTGCCACCTGGGACGGGCCAGTGGATTATAAGAAACTCTTT.